What follows are 24 T cell receptor beta chains derived from one specimen sequenced in a study of cytomegalovirus exposure and HLA in healthy donors. Amplification used 60 Vbeta primers and 13 Jbeta primers. Assay: immunoSEQ multiplex PCR; the TCRdb copy retains only in-frame clones and omits some. This table holds about 130,000 clones, approximately 83% found once. Sequencing was done on a sample of PBMCs. The receptors were gathered from a man aged 40-49 years in good health and CMV-seronegative.

This rearrangement joins TRBV7-6 to TRBJ2-7; 8 bases map to TRBD1. Germline-derived CDR1 and CDR2 are SGHVS and FNYEAQ. The V gene end was trimmed by 5 bases and the J gene end by 4 bases; junction bases not matched to a gene: 13. The CDR3 sequence is 16 residues long. CDR3 DNA sequence: TGTGCCAGCAGCCCTAATATGGCAGGGGGCCTTTACGAGCAGTACTTC. Residues: CASSPNMAGGLYEQYF.

The chain combines TRBV5-3 with TRBJ1-2; no clear D. TRBV5-3 qualifies as an ORF whose function is uncertain. CDR3 length equals 10 residues. Trimming removed 8 bases at V and 7 bases at J, with 9 bases between. CDR3 in amino acids: CASRAGGYTF. In DNA form, the CDR3 reads TGTGCCAGCCGGGCGGGTGGCTACACCTTC.

The chain uses TRBV5-4 and TRBJ1-4; 8 nucleotides match TRBD1. From germline, CDR1 is SGHNT and CDR2 YYREEE (reference sequence). The CDR3 length is 14 residues. With V trimmed by 3 bases and J by 6 bases, 4 bases remained unmatched. CDR3 sequence (DNA): TGTGCCAGCAGCTGGCAGGGGGCACATGAAAAACTGTTTTTT. Protein: CASSWQGAHEKLFF.

This clone was seen a few times. The rearrangement links TRBV7-2 to TRBJ1-1; no clear D gene. CDR1 is SGHTA, CDR2 FQGNSA, per germline. The V gene lost 5 bases and the J gene lost 2 bases, with 9 bases spanning the gap. The CDR3 consists of 13 residues. CDR3 region: CASSTGVNTEAFF. As DNA, the CDR3 is TGTGCCAGCAGCACCGGGGTTAACACTGAAGCTTTCTTT.

This clone has just a few counts. The chain uses TRBV30 and TRBJ2-7, with 8 bases that match TRBD1. Losses at the gene ends were 6 bases for V and 1 base for J; bases not matched to a gene: 11. CDR1 and CDR2 from the germline V gene are GTSNPN and SVGIG (reference sequence). The CDR3 loop spans 15 amino acids. The CDR3 region is CACTSWGQESYEQYF. The CDR3 region has the DNA TGTGCCTGTACCAGCTGGGGACAGGAGTCCTACGAGCAGTACTTC.

This clone was counted a few times. V is TRBV6-1 and J is TRBJ1-4; possible D gene TRBD1, 5 bases. Germline loops: CDR1 MNHNS, CDR2 SASEGT. The V and J ends lost 9 bases and 0 bases respectively, with 11 bases between them. The CDR3 length is 14 residues. Here the CDR3 reads CASLGGPTNEKLFF. In DNA form, the CDR3 reads TGTGCCAGTTTGGGGGGTCCAACTAATGAAAAACTGTTTTTT.

A few counts support this clone. This chain links TRBV11-2 with TRBJ2-1; TRBD2 matches at 9 bases. Per the germline V gene, CDR1 is SGHAT and CDR2 is FQNNGV. The CDR3 has 16 amino acids. The V segment lost 5 bases and the J segment 9 bases; nucleotides outside the gene matches: 14. In DNA form, the CDR3 reads TGTGCCAGCAGCCCCCGACTAGCGGAGGGGGGGACTGAGCAGTTCTTC. Its protein product is CASSPRLAEGGTEQFF.

The genes are TRBV30 and TRBJ2-7; TRBD1 might be the D (6 bases). From germline, CDR1 is GTSNPN and CDR2 SVGIG (reference sequence). CDR3 length: 14 amino acids. V lost 2 bases and J lost 3, with 14 bases in between. CDR3 sequence: CAWSSGAVYYEQYF. The CDR3 DNA is TGTGCCTGGAGTTCAGGGGCAGTGTACTACGAGCAGTACTTC.

A single count supports this clone. The chain couples TRBV4-2 to TRBJ2-1, with 14 bases lining up with TRBD2. CDR3 size: 17 residues. Trimming at V came to 2 bases and at J to 10 bases, leaving 10 bases not matched to a gene. From germline, CDR1 is LGHNA and CDR2 YNFKEQ. CDR3 sequence: CASSQLKTSGGAGEQFF. As DNA, the CDR3 is TGTGCCAGCAGCCAACTAAAGACTAGCGGGGGGGCTGGCGAGCAGTTCTTC.

The chain couples TRBV7-3 to TRBJ2-5; TRBD2 matches 15 bases. The CDR3 has 15 amino acids. V lost 4 bases and J lost 4; bases outside the gene matches: 1. The germline gives CDR1 SGHTA, CDR2 FQGTGA. CDR3 amino acids: CASSSGLAGGETQYF. CDR3 coding DNA: TGTGCCAGCAGCTCGGGACTAGCGGGGGGAGAGACCCAGTACTTC.

DNA for the CDR3: TGTGCCAGCAGTTTCGCAGGGGGCGTGTCAGATACGCAGTATTTT. It specifies CASSFAGGVSDTQYF. The rearrangement uses TRBV28 and TRBJ2-3, with TRBD1 matching 8 bases. With 3 bases clipped from V and 4 bases from J, the junction kept 6 bases outside the gene matches. The CDR3 totals 15 residues. Germline CDR1 and CDR2: MDHEN and SYDVKM.

The chain joins TRBV25-1 to TRBJ1-2, with 8 nucleotides matching TRBD1. The germline gives CDR1 MGHDK, CDR2 SYGVNS. With V trimmed by 3 bases and J by 4 bases, 4 bases remained unmatched. This CDR3 comprises 14 residues. In DNA form, the CDR3 reads TGTGCCAGCAGTGAGTCAGGGGGCGCCTATGGCTACACCTTC. Translating gives CASSESGGAYGYTF.

The chain recombines TRBV7-6 with TRBJ2-1; 7 positions match TRBD2. CDR1 SGHVS and CDR2 FNYEAQ come from the germline V gene. This CDR3 spans 18 amino acids. Trimming at V came to 1 base and at J to 3 bases, leaving 12 bases not matched to a gene. CDR3 residues: CASSLVASGNLGYNEQFF. The CDR3 nucleotides read TGTGCCAGCAGCTTAGTTGCCAGCGGGAATCTCGGCTACAATGAGCAGTTCTTC.

This clone was counted between two and nine times. The chain has TRBV6-5 and TRBJ2-7; TRBD1 is a possible D gene (5 bases). Per germline, CDR1 MNHEY and CDR2 SVGAGI. The CDR3 covers 14 residues. The V and J ends lost 5 bases and 4 bases respectively, with 15 bases between them. In DNA form, the CDR3 reads TGTGCCAGCAGTAAACAGGAAGCGTCGTACGAGCAGTACTTC. Amino acid sequence: CASSKQEASYEQYF.

The chain links TRBV10-3 to TRBJ2-3; TRBD1 matches 8 bases. Germline CDR1 reads ENHRY; CDR2 reads SYGVKD. The CDR3 consists of 16 residues. The trim removed 7 bases at V and 3 bases at J, leaving 12 bases unmatched. This CDR3 is CAIKSGRTGRTDTQYF. In nucleotides, the CDR3 is TGTGCCATCAAATCGGGCAGGACAGGGAGGACAGATACGCAGTATTTT.

The chain uses TRBV2 and TRBJ2-1, with 7 bases aligning to TRBD2. The CDR3 loop spans 14 amino acids. Trimming removed 6 bases from V and 6 bases from J; junction bases left unmatched: 8. Germline assignment: CDR1 SNHLY and CDR2 FYNNEI. CDR3 bases: TGTGCCAGCAGCGGGGTAGCGGGTGTCAATGAGCAGTTCTTC. Protein: CASSGVAGVNEQFF.

The genes are TRBV7-2 and TRBJ2-7, with 11 positions matching TRBD1. The length of the CDR3 is 13 residues. After removal of 7 bases from V and 7 bases from J, the junction contained 6 bases not matched to a gene. The germline gives CDR1 SGHTA, CDR2 FQGNSA. CDR3 bases: TGTGCCAGCACCGGACAGGGGGCGGGGGAGCAGTACTTC. Its translation: CASTGQGAGEQYF.

V usage is TRBV2 and J usage is TRBJ2-1, with D perhaps matching TRBD2 (5 bases). The germline CDR1 and CDR2 sequences are SNHLY and FYNNEI. V dropped 1 base and J dropped 2 bases, with 9 bases sitting between them. CDR3 length equals 15 residues. CDR3 sequence (DNA): TGTGCCAGCAGTGAAGGGCTAGCCGCCTACAATGAGCAGTTCTTC. Protein sequence: CASSEGLAAYNEQFF.

The CDR3 region has the DNA TGTGCCAGTAGTATTGGACTAGTCACCGGGGAGCTGTTTTTT. It is translated as CASSIGLVTGELFF. The rearrangement joins TRBV19 to TRBJ2-2; 7 positions match TRBD2. The germline V gene has CDR1 LNHDA and CDR2 SQIVND (reference sequence). CDR3 length: 14 amino acids. V lost 3 bases to trimming and J lost 4 bases; unmatched junction nucleotides: 2.

This clone has more than one count but fewer than ten. J is TRBJ1-2 and V is TRBV4-2; TRBD1 agrees at 7 bases. This CDR3 spans 16 amino acids. Germline trimming cut 4 bases from V and 4 bases from J; bases unmatched to any gene: 12. Germline CDR1 reads LGHNA; CDR2 reads YNFKEQ. The CDR3 spells CASSPSGQPKSYGYTF. The CDR3, as DNA: TGTGCCAGCAGCCCGTCGGGACAGCCGAAGAGCTATGGCTACACCTTC.

The chain employs TRBV19 and TRBJ2-2; D call uncertain. V was cut by 5 bases and J by 6 bases, with 13 bases left in between. Germline assignment: CDR1 LNHDA and CDR2 SQIVND (reference sequence). The CDR3 is 14 amino acids. This chain's CDR3 is CASSFWASAGELFF. The CDR3 DNA sequence: TGTGCCAGTAGTTTCTGGGCCTCTGCCGGGGAGCTGTTTTTT.

The rearrangement uses TRBV11-2 and TRBJ2-5; 8 bases map to TRBD1. The length of the CDR3 is 15 residues. J lost 5 bases, V lost 5 bases, and 10 bases had no gene match. Germline CDR1 SGHAT, CDR2 FQNNGV. The CDR3 coding sequence is TGTGCCAGCAGCACCCGGACAGGGAATGGCGAGACCCAGTACTTC. Amino acids: CASSTRTGNGETQYF.

V and J are TRBV11-1 and TRBJ2-7; D possibly corresponds to TRBD2 (5 bases). The CDR3 is made up of 12 amino acids. The ends were cut back, 8 bases at V and 13 bases at J, with 21 bases in the middle. Germline assignment: CDR1 SGHAT and CDR2 FQDESV (reference sequence). CDR3 in amino acids: CASAPGNSPPYF. In DNA, the CDR3 is TGTGCCAGCGCACCCGGGAACAGTCCTCCTTACTTC.

The gene calls are TRBV7-9 and TRBJ2-1; D not certain. This CDR3 has 12 amino acids. Per the germline V gene, CDR1 is SEHNR and CDR2 is FQNEAQ (reference sequence). V lost 5 bases and J lost 5, with 7 bases in between. The CDR3 reads CASSEIDNEQFF. The CDR3 DNA sequence: TGTGCCAGCAGCGAAATAGACAATGAGCAGTTCTTC.